This T cell receptor (beta chain) was sequenced for a study of blood T cell repertoires in COVID-19. Study at large: Collection of acute and convalescent COVID-19 samples took place in the United States, Italy and Spain. PBMCs, B-cell-depleted T cells, or T cells were the source of the cDNA or gDNA that made up the material.

This CDR3 spans 15 amino acids. V lost 7 bases and J 6 bases, leaving 19 bases between the germline ends. Germline V gives CDR1 MDHEN, CDR2 SYDVKM. It was during active infection that Seattle patients were enrolled and then longitudinally followed. The repertoire was sequenced with immunoSEQ multiplex PCR; TCRdb's copy has only in-frame clones and lacks some. In the table there are about 170,000 clones, 80% to 85% of which are singletons. The rearrangement joins TRBV28 to TRBJ1-5, with D perhaps TRBD1 (5 bases). This sequence originates from a woman in her 70s with COVID-19, enrolled during active disease. Material for sequencing was peripheral blood. This chain's CDR3 is CASTGGGFGGQPQHF. CDR3 coding DNA: TGTGCCAGCACTGGTGGGGGGTTTGGGGGTCAGCCCCAGCATTTT.